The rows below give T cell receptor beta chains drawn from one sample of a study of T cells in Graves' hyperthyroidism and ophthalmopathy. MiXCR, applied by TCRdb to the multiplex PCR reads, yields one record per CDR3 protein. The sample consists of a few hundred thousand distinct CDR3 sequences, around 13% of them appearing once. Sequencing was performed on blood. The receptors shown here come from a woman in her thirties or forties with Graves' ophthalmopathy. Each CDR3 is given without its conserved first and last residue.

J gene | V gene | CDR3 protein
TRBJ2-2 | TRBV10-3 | AISRGDPQGSTGELF
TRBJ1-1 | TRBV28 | ASSLGDGSTEAF
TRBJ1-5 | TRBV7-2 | ASSIGTGSRTIQPQH
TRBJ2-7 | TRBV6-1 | ASTLLGGIHEQY
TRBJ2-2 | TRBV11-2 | ASSLGGWLF
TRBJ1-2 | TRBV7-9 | ASSLSEATGVYGYT
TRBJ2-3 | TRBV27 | ASSPPITDTQY
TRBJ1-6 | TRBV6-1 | ASRPPQGRHNSPLH
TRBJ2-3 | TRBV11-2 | ASSSIRGRHTDTQY
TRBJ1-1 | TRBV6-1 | ASQTRDHIEAF
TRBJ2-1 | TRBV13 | ASSYRPRLAGGQNEQF
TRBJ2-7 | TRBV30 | AWSEDRVYEQY
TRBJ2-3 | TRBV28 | ASSRDWEDTQY
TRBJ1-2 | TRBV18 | ASSPAIDSPYGYT
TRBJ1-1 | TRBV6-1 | ASSLGPGSTEAF
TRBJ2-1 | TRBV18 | ASSPKSGTGVYNEQF